This T cell receptor beta chain comes out of a study of cytomegalovirus exposure and HLA in healthy donors (dated by TCRdb to 2016 to 2017). General notes on the study: In an earlier analysis of roughly 500 of the donors, less than 350 Gb of sequence data and about 110 million unique TCR beta sequences from about 180 million T cells were reported. In an earlier analysis of roughly 540 of the donors, high-throughput TCR beta sequencing was used to judge whether each TCR beta V gene segment behaved as functional or pseudogenic. The study combined high-throughput TCR immunosequencing, statistical association of individual TCRs with disease status, and machine learning to predict cytomegalovirus infection status. Because of strong linkage in the cohort, a handful of DR-DQ haplotypes were treated as single units for association and clustering. A later genetic analysis used genome-wide SNP genotypes for about 60% of the roughly 700 donors, treating that subset as a discovery cohort. HLA typing included class I and class II loci at four-digit resolution. An early release covering 500 to 750 HLA-typed donors comprised roughly 300 gigabases of sequencing data and 65 million to 100 million unique TCR sequences. On average, around 230,000 unique TCR beta nucleotide sequences were sequenced per donor among a few hundred genotyped donors of the cohort, with roughly 20% of those sequences being non-productive. All discovery cohort repertoires had been generated on a single sequencing platform. The T cell repertoires of several hundred subjects were profiled by immunosequencing and related to cytomegalovirus serostatus. Of the roughly 390 genotyped donors, about 80% fell in the genetic ancestry cluster associated with self-reported Caucasian donors. In a later analysis, previously published TCR beta repertoires from 500 to 750 donors were re-analyzed and high-resolution HLA genotyping was added so that TCR occurrence patterns could be studied. Typing coverage differed by locus: A, B, C, DRB1 and DQB1 were typed in about 629-640 donors, DQA1 in roughly 500, DPA1 in approximately 600, and DPB1 in around 490. The study was designed to test whether signatures of past pathogen exposure could be identified by cataloging public T cell receptors. Rather than using new phenotypic data, the later analysis identified candidate immune exposures from TCR beta sequences and from how often those sequences occurred across donors. In addition to the first cohort of hundreds of subjects, a separate validation cohort of 120 different subjects was used. Donor age, sex, ethnicity and CMV serostatus were compiled together with the repertoire data. What the work shows at the level of the full study, not this receptor alone: In a later analysis, 15,000 to 20,000 TCR beta sequences were associated with specific HLA alleles at a false discovery rate of 0.05. In a later analysis, the rate of TCR association differed among HLA loci, with DRB1 alleles having the most associated TCRs and HLA-C alleles having the fewest. A total of fewer than 200 TCR beta chains were listed by the study as associated with cytomegalovirus. According to a later analysis, parvovirus B19, influenza, CMV and Epstein-Barr virus appeared linked to several top co-occurrence clusters. In a later analysis, most CMV-associated TCR beta chains were found to appear HLA-restricted, with HLA associations seemingly driven largely by CMV exposure. According to the authors, the approach could potentially be generalized to other disease states and immunological phenotypes. Most TCR sequences were observed very rarely across donors, whereas some public TCRs were present in many individuals. Only TCR beta chains were sequenced in this cohort, and the absence of alpha or paired-chain data limited detectable features. A later genetic analysis reported fewer N-insertions in productive TCRs among donors in an Asian-associated ancestry cluster than the roughly 700-donor mean. A further reported finding was that TCR beta sequences accurately predicted the HLA-A and HLA-B alleles for most subjects in the first cohort. In both the original and validation cohorts, the classifier was reported to diagnose cytomegalovirus status with high specificity and sensitivity. In a later analysis, HLA-associated TCR beta chains showed more clonal expansion and lower generation probabilities than non-associated chains that were equally common. Because counts were too low, 15 to 20 rarely observed V segments, including chromosome 9 orphons, were excluded from the earlier analysis of 500 to 700 of the donors. For the cohort, immune exposure information was limited to CMV serostatus. Because HLA typing was missing for some donors at each locus, association tests included only the typed subset. In an earlier analysis of about 540 of the donors, most TCR beta V segments were observed in productive rearrangements about 87% or about 30% of the time, broadly matching IMGT annotations. When HLA alleles, especially DR and DQ, strongly co-occurred, attributing TCR associations to individual alleles was difficult. Three of the identified cytomegalovirus-associated TCR beta chains were confirmed in vitro to be specific for cytomegalovirus antigens. The sequencing pipeline was judged likely to have produced a cluster of highly shared sequence variants as a technical artifact. A later genetic analysis associated a missense DCLRE1C variant with V-gene and J-gene trimming of TCR beta chains, and an independent cohort replicated the association. Roughly uniform sequencing depth across donors was assumed in presence/absence analyses, although this assumption may not hold. Correlated functional status among segregating V segments might be attributable to linkage disequilibrium, but an unknown experimental factor could not be ruled out.

Concerning this clone itself: Its antigen target is currently unknown. Base quality data are lacking; no much larger clone is found one base away.

The protocol used for the library was the immunoSEQ multiplex PCR assay. A mixture of 60 forward primers for TCR Vbeta segments and 13 reverse primers for TCR Jbeta segments was used in the multiplex PCR. The CDR3 region of rearranged TCR beta genes was amplified from genomic DNA by a multiplex PCR assay. The amplified TCR beta libraries were sequenced on the Illumina HiSeq System as 87-base-pair reads. The authors' pipeline ran thus. A later analysis counted some 74 million unique TCR beta chains across the 650 to 800 repertoires, and 10 million to 12 million of these chains were shared by at least two donors. Raw reads were error-corrected and collapsed into unique sequences by a nearest-neighbor algorithm in which closely related sequences were merged to remove PCR and sequencing errors. To assign V, D and J gene segments, CDR3 sequences were aligned to IMGT reference sequences. For a sequence to be retained, at least a six-nucleotide match to both a V gene segment and a J gene segment was required. A rearrangement was called productive if the CDR3 had no stop codons and remained in frame with V and J, and every other rearrangement was called non-productive. Following IMGT convention, CDR3 was defined as the stretch from the second conserved V-encoded cysteine up to the conserved J-encoded phenylalanine. Sequences without an unambiguous match to a single V gene segment were excluded from the earlier analysis of about 600 of the donors. An earlier analysis of 450 to 650 of the donors called V segments functional above 56.7% productive rearrangements and segregating when the between-donor standard deviation exceeded 5%. A statistical classification framework was developed to diagnose cytomegalovirus status using the catalog of TCR beta chain sequences. In a later analysis, V and J genes were assigned by comparing TCR nucleotide sequences against IMGT/GENE-DB human TR gene sequences. The TCRdist pipeline was used in a later analysis to assign CDR3 sequences and most-parsimonious VDJ recombination scenarios. In a later analysis, each TCR beta chain was defined by its CDR3 amino acid sequence together with its V-gene family, and reads without a unique V-gene family were excluded. To address suspected cross-contamination and a sequencing artifact, a later analysis removed some 620 highly shared, low-generation-probability nucleotide sequences. In a later analysis, a clonal expansion index for each public chain was calculated from normalized within-repertoire ranks of inferred template counts. A later analysis computed generation probabilities with a VDJ recombination model fitted to out-of-frame rearrangements, and checked the results against IGoR. In a later analysis, TCR-TCR, TCR-HLA and TCR-CMV co-occurrence was scored with hypergeometric tests, and a repertoire-size bias correction was applied to TCR pairs. A later analysis estimated false discovery rates by permuting HLA or CMV assignments 20 times. In a later analysis, co-occurring TCRs were grouped with DBSCAN, and TCRdist sequence similarity was added when clustering was performed within HLA-allele-positive subsets. Repertoires with fewer than 30,000 or more than 120,000 public chains, plus five repertoires with anomalous nucleotide sharing, were excluded from co-occurrence clustering. Not all clones reach the TCRdb copy of this immuneACCESS table, which keeps in-frame sequences only. Checked studies attribute under half of the gap to unresolved V genes and leave the rest unexplained. That table gives V, J and clone size, and the DNA gave D and trimming. This sample has about 130,000 clones in its table, and about 80% of those were observed once. Over 2.5% of the sample lies in the top ten.

The cohort consisted of some 670 healthy bone marrow donors. At the time of sampling, every cohort member was nominally healthy, though immune exposures that went unrecorded were likely present. The donor was CMV seronegative and belonged to the group of under 400 seronegative cohort members. A peripheral blood sample was provided by each donor, and peripheral blood mononuclear cells were used for TCR beta sequencing. Genomic DNA was extracted from the blood cell samples with the Qiagen DNeasy Blood Extraction Kit. The material sequenced was PBMCs. The sequence derives from a woman in her 50s in good health and CMV-seronegative.

Read as DNA, the sequence is TGTGCCAGCAGCTTAGCCGGGGTGGTCTACGAGCAGTACTTC. It translates to CASSLAGVVYEQYF. The rearranged chain carries TRBV7-2 and TRBJ2-7; the D gene is possibly TRBD2, with 5 bases matching. The germline V gene provides CDR1 SGHTA and CDR2 FQGNSA. From the cysteine up to the phenylalanine, the CDR3 has a length of 14 residues. Only CDR3 DNA is held: 42 bases, read in frame from base 1. The germline ends are 9 bases apart after V is trimmed by 0 bases and J by 3 bases.